Detailed here is one T cell receptor (beta chain). This specimen comes from a study of type 1 regulatory T cells. Across the whole study: This in vitro CD4 product, T-allo10, is enriched for Tr1 cells and alloantigen-specific.

The CDR3 spans 17 residues. The germline V and J ends were trimmed by 5 bases and 4 bases, with 21 bases remaining between them. TCRdb independently ran MiXCR on the reads; one entry per CDR3 protein. The sample yields some 90,000 distinct CDR3 sequences, 30% to 35% seen once. This TCR was recovered from a human donor in good health. Sample: CD4+ T cells, either the whole sample or a sorted fraction (not recorded which). The chain recombines TRBV12-3 or TRBV12-4 with TRBJ2-1; D may be TRBD1 or TRBD2 (6 bases each). The CDR3 here is CASSRGGSGVEYNEQFF. The DNA of the CDR3 is TGTGCCAGCAGTCGAGGGGGGTCGGGAGTAGAGTACAATGAGCAGTTCTTC.